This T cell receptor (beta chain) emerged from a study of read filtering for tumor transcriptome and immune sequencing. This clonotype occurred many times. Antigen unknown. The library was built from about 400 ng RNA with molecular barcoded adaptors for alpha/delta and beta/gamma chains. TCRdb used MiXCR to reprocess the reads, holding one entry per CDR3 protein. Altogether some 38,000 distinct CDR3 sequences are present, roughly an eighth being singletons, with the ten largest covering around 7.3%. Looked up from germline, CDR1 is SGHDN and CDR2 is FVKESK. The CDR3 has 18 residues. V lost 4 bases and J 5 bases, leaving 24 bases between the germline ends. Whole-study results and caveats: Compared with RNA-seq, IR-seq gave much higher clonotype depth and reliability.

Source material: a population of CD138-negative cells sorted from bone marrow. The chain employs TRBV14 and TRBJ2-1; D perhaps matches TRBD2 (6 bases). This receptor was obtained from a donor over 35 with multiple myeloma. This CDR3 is CASSRSDEGGSAHNEQFF. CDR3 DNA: TGTGCCAGCAGCCGCTCCGACGAGGGAGGTTCCGCGCACAATGAGCAGTTCTTC.